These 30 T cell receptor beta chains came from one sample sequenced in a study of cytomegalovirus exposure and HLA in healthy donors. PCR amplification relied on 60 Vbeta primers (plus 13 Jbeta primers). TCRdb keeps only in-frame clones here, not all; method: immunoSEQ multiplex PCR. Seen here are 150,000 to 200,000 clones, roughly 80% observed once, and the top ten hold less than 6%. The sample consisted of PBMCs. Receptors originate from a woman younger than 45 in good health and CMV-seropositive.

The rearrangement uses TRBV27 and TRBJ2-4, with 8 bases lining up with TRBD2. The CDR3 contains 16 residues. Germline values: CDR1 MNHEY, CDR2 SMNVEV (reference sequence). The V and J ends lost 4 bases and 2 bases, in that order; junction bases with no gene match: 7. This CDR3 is CASSYAGGGSKNIQYF. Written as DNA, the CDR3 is TGTGCCAGCAGTTACGCGGGGGGCGGGTCCAAAAACATTCAGTACTTC.

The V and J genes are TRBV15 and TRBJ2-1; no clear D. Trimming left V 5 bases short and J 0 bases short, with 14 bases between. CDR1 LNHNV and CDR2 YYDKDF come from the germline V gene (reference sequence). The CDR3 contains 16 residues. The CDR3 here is CATSFDSASSYNEQFF. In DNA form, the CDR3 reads TGTGCCACCAGCTTTGATTCGGCTAGCTCCTACAATGAGCAGTTCTTC.

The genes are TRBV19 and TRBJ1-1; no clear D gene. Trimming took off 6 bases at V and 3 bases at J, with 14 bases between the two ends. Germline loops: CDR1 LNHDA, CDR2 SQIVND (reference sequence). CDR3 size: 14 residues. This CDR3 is CASRARFMDTEAFF. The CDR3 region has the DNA TGTGCCAGTAGGGCTAGGTTCATGGACACTGAAGCTTTCTTT.

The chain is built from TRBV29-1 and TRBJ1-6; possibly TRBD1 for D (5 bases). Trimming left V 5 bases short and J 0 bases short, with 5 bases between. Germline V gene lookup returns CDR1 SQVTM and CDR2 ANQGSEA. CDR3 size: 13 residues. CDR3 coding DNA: TGCAGCGTTCAGGGCTCCTATAATTCACCCCTCCACTTT. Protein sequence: CSVQGSYNSPLHF.

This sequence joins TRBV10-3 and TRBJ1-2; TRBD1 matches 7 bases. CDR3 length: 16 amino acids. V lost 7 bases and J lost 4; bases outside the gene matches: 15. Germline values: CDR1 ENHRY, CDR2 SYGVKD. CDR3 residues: CAIMARGSGAIYGYTF. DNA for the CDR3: TGTGCCATCATGGCCAGGGGGTCGGGGGCGATCTATGGCTACACCTTC.

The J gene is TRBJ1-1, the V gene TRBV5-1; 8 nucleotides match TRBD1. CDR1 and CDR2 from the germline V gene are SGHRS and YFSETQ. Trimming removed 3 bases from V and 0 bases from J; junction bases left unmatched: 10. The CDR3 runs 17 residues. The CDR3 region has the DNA TGCGCCAGCAGCTCGTCGCAGGGGGCGCTTGTGAACACTGAAGCTTTCTTT. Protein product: CASSSSQGALVNTEAFF.

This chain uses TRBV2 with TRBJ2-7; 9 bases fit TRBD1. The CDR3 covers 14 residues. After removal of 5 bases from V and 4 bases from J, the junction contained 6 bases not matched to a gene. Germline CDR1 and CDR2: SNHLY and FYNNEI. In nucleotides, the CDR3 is TGTGCCAGCAGTTTACAGGGGGCGGGTTACGAGCAGTACTTC. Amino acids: CASSLQGAGYEQYF.

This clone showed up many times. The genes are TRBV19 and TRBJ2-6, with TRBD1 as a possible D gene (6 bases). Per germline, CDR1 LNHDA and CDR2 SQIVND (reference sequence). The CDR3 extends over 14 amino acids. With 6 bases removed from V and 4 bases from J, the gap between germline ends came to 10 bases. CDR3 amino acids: CASRTGIGANVLTF. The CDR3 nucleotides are TGTGCCAGTAGGACAGGAATAGGGGCCAACGTCCTGACTTTC.

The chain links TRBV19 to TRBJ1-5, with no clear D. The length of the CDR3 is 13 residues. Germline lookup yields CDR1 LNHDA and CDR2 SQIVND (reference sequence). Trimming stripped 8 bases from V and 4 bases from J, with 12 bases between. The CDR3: CASGGSVNQPQHF. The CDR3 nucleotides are TGTGCCAGTGGAGGTAGTGTTAATCAGCCCCAGCATTTT.

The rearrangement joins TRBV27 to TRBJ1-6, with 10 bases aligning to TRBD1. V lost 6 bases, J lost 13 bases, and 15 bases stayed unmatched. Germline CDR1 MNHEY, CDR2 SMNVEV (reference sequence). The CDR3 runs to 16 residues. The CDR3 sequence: CASRLRQGAGPHPLHF. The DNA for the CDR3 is TGTGCCAGCAGGCTCAGACAGGGGGCTGGTCCTCACCCCCTCCACTTT.

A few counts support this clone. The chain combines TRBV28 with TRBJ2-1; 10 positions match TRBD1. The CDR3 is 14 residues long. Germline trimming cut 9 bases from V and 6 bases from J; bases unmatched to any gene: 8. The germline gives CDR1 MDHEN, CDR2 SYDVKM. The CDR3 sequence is CASKGQGSANEQFF. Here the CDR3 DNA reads TGTGCCAGTAAGGGACAGGGGAGTGCCAATGAGCAGTTCTTC.

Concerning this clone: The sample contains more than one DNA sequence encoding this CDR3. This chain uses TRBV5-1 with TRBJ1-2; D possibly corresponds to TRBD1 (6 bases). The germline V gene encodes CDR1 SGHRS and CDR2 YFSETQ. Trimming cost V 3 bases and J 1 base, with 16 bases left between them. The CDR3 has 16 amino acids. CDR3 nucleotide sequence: TGCGCCAGCAGCTCCCACAGGACAGATCTTAACTATGGCTACACCTTC. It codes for CASSSHRTDLNYGYTF.

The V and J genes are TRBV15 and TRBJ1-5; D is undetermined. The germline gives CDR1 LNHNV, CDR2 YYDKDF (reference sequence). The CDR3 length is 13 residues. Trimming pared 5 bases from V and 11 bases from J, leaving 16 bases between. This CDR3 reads CATSQTRASSQHF. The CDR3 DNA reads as TGTGCCACCAGCCAAACTAGAGCTTCGTCCCAGCATTTT.

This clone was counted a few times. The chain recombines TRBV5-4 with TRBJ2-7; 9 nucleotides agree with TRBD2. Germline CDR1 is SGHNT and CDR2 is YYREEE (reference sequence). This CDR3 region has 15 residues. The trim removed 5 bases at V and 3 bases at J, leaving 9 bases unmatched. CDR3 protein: CASRWAGGPLYEQYF. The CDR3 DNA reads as TGTGCCAGCAGATGGGCGGGGGGGCCGCTCTACGAGCAGTACTTC.

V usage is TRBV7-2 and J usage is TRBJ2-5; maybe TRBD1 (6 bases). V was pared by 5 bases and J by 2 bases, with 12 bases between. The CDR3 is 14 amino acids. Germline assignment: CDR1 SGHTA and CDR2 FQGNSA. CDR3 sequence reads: CASSRHGQQETQYF. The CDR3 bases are TGTGCCAGCAGCCGACATGGACAGCAAGAGACCCAGTACTTC. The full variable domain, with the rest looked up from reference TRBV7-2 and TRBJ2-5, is GAGVSQSPSNKVTEKGKDVELRCDPISGHTALYWYRQSLGQGLEFLIYFQGNSAPDKSGLPSDRFSAERTGGSVSTLTIQRTQQEDSAVYLCASSRHGQQETQYFGPGTRLLVL.

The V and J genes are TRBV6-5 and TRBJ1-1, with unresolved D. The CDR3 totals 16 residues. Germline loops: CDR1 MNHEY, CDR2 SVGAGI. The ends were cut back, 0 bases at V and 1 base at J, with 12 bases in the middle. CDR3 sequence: CASSYSSGWKNTEAFF. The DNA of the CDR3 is TGTGCCAGCAGTTACTCGAGCGGGTGGAAGAACACTGAAGCTTTCTTT.

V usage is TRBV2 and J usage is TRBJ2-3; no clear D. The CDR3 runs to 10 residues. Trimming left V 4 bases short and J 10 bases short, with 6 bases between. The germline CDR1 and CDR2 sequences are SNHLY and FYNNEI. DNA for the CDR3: TGTGCCAGCAGTGGAGTATCGCAGTATTTT. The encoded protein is CASSGVSQYF.

In nucleotides, the CDR3 is TGTGCCAGCAGCTTTAGCGGAGGAGCCGAGCAGTACTTC. Its protein is CASSFSGGAEQYF. The chain combines TRBV7-9 with TRBJ2-7, with TRBD2 as a possible D gene (6 bases). The CDR3 sequence is 13 residues long. The germline V gene encodes CDR1 SEHNR and CDR2 FQNEAQ (reference sequence). V was cut by 3 bases and J by 6 bases, with 12 bases left in between.

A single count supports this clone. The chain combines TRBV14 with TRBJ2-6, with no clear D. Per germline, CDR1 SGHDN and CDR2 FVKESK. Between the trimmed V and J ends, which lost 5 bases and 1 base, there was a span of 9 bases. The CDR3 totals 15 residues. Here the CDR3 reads CASSEALSGANVLTF. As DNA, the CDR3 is TGTGCCAGCAGCGAGGCCCTATCTGGGGCCAACGTCCTGACTTTC.

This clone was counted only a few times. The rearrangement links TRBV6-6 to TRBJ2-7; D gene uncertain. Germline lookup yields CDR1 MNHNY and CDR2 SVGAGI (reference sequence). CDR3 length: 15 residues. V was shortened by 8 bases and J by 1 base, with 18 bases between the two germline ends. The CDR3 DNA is TGTGCCAGCTGGGCTCAAACAGTCCCTTCCTACGAGCAGTACTTC. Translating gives CASWAQTVPSYEQYF.

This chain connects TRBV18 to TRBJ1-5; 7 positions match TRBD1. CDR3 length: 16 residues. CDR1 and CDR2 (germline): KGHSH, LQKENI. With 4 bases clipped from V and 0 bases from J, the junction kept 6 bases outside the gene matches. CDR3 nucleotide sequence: TGTGCCAGCTCACAGACGCAGGGGGATAGCAATCAGCCCCAGCATTTT. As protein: CASSQTQGDSNQPQHF.

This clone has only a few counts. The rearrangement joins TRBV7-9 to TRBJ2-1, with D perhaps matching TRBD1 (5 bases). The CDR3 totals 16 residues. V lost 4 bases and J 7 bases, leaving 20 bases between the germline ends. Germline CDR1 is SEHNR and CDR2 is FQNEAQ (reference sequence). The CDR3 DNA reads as TGTGCCAGCAGCTCTGCACAGGTCCCTGGTTGGAATGAGCAGTTCTTC. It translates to CASSSAQVPGWNEQFF. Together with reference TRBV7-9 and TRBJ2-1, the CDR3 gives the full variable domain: DTGVSQNPRHKITKRGQNVTFRCDPISEHNRLYWYRQTLGQGPEFLTYFQNEAQLEKSRLLSDRFSAERPKGSFSTLEIQRTEQGDSAMYLCASSSAQVPGWNEQFFGPGTRLTVL.

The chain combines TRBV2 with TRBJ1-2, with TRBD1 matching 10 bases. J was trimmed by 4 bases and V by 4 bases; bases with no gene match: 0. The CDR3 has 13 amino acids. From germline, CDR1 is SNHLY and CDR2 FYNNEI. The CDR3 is CASSGTGGYGYTF. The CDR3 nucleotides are TGTGCCAGCAGTGGGACAGGGGGCTATGGCTACACCTTC.

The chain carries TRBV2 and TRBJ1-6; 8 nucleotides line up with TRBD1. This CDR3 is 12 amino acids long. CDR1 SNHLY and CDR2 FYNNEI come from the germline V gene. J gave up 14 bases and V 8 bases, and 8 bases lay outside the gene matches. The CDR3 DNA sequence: TGTGCCAGCGGTCGACAGGGGATTGCCCTCCACTTT. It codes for CASGRQGIALHF.

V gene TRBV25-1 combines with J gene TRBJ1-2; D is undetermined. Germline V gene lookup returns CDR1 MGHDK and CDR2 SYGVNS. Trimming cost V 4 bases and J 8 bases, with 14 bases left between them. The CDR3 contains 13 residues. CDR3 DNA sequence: TGTGCCAGCAGTGGGCGAGGGATGGGGGGCTACACCTTC. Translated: CASSGRGMGGYTF.

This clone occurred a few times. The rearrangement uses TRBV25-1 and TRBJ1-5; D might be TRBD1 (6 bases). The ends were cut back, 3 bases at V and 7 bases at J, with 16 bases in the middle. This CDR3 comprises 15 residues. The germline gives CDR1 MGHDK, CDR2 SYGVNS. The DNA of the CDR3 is TGTGCCAGCAGTGATCGGCAACAGGGCGGGCAGCCCCAGCATTTT. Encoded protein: CASSDRQQGGQPQHF.

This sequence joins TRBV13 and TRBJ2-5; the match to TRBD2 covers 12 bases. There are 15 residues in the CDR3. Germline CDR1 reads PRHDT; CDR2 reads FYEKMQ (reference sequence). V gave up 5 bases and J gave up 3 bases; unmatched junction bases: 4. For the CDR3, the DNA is TGTGCCAGCAGCCCCCGGACTAGCGGGGAAGAGACCCAGTACTTC. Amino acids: CASSPRTSGEETQYF.

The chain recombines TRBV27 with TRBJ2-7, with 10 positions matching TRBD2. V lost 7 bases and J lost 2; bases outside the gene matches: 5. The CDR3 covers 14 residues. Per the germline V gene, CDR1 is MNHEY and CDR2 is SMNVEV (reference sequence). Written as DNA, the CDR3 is TGTGCCAGCAAAGCTAGCGGGGGCCCCTACGAGCAGTACTTC. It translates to CASKASGGPYEQYF.

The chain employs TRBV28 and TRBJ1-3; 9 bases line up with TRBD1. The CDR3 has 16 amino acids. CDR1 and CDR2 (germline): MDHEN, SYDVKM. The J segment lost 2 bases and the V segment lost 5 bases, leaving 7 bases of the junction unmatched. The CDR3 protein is CASSQPRTGAGNTIYF. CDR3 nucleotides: TGTGCCAGCAGTCAGCCACGGACAGGGGCTGGAAACACCATATATTTT. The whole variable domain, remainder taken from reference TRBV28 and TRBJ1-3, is DVKVTQSSRYLVKRTGEKVFLECVQDMDHENMFWYRQDPGLGLRLIYFSYDVKMKEKGDIPEGYSVSREKKERFSLILESASTNQTSMYLCASSQPRTGAGNTIYFGEGSWLTVV.

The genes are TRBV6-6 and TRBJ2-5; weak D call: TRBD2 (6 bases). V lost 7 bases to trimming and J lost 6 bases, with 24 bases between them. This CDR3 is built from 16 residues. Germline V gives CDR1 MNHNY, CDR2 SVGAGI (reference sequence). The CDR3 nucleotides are TGTGCCAGCACCCTCGGCGGGGACTCCCCACGACAGACCCAGTACTTC. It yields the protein CASTLGGDSPRQTQYF.